This TCR beta chain was recorded in a study of cytomegalovirus exposure and HLA in healthy donors (dated by TCRdb to about 2017). About the study as a whole: An earlier analysis of approximately 550 of the donors reported 250 to 300 Gb of sequence data and roughly 110 million unique TCR beta sequences from about 200 million T cells. An early release covering 550 to 650 HLA-typed donors comprised roughly 300 gigabases of sequencing data and some 79 million unique TCR sequences. Of the roughly 400 genotyped donors, over 80% were placed in the genetic ancestry cluster associated with self-reported Caucasian donors. The study aimed to test whether cataloging public T cell receptors could reveal signatures of past pathogen exposure. The study profiled the T cell repertoires of about 720 subjects by immunosequencing and related them to cytomegalovirus serostatus. A separate validation cohort of more than 100 different subjects was used in addition to the approximately 700-subject first cohort. To predict cytomegalovirus infection status, the study combined high-throughput TCR immunosequencing, statistical association of individual TCRs with disease status, and machine learning. To study patterns of TCR occurrence, a later analysis re-analyzed previously published TCR beta repertoires from just over 650 donors and added high-resolution HLA genotyping. Rather than using new phenotypic data, the later analysis identified candidate immune exposures from TCR beta sequences and from how often those sequences occurred across donors. To decide whether each TCR beta V gene segment behaved as functional or pseudogenic, an earlier analysis of fewer than 750 of the donors relied on high-throughput TCR beta sequencing. Alongside the repertoire data, information on donor age, sex, ethnicity and CMV serostatus was compiled. A later genetic analysis took genome-wide SNP genotypes for 398 of the 666 donors and used that subset as a discovery cohort. Every discovery cohort repertoire had been produced on one sequencing platform. HLA typing included class I and class II loci at four-digit resolution. The number of typed donors differed by locus: roughly 620-640 for A, B, C, DRB1 and DQB1; roughly 510 for DQA1; fewer than 610 for DPA1; and about 450 for DPB1. Roughly 5 DR-DQ haplotypes were handled as single units for association and clustering, since linkage in the cohort was strong. Among 398 genotyped donors of the cohort, an average of approximately 240,000 unique TCR beta nucleotide sequences were sequenced per donor, roughly 18% of them non-productive. What the authors observed across the whole study: The cohort was sequenced for TCR beta chains only, and without alpha or paired-chain data the features that could be detected were limited. A later analysis associated roughly 17,000 TCR beta sequences with specific HLA alleles at a false discovery rate of 0.05. For the cohort, immune exposure information was limited to CMV serostatus. A later genetic analysis reported fewer N-insertions in productive TCRs among donors in an Asian-associated ancestry cluster than the roughly 620-donor mean. Some 15 rarely observed V segments, including chromosome 9 orphons, were excluded from the earlier analysis of approximately 500 of the donors because counts were too low. In a later analysis, most CMV-associated TCR beta chains were found to appear HLA-restricted, with HLA associations seemingly driven largely by CMV exposure. In a later analysis, TCR association rates were found to vary across HLA loci, with the most associated TCRs seen for DRB1 alleles and the fewest for HLA-C alleles. In a later genetic analysis, a missense DCLRE1C variant was associated with V-gene and J-gene trimming of TCR beta chains, and the association was replicated in an independent cohort. Correlated functional status among segregating V segments might reflect linkage disequilibrium, but an unknown experimental factor could not be ruled out. The authors suggested that the approach could potentially be generalized to other disease states and immunological phenotypes. Assigning TCR associations to individual alleles was difficult when HLA alleles, especially DR and DQ, strongly co-occurred. The study listed approximately 150 TCR beta chains as associated with cytomegalovirus. In a later analysis, HLA-associated TCR beta chains were found to be more clonally expanded and to have lower generation probabilities than equally common non-associated chains. An earlier analysis of approximately 590 of the donors showed that most TCR beta V segments appeared in productive rearrangements either about 87% or about 30% of the time, which broadly matched IMGT annotations. The classifier was reported to diagnose cytomegalovirus status with high specificity and sensitivity in both the original cohort and the validation cohort. A later analysis reported that several top co-occurrence clusters appeared linked to parvovirus B19, influenza, CMV and Epstein-Barr virus. A cluster of highly shared sequence variants was judged likely to represent a technical artifact of the sequencing pipeline. Across donors, most TCR sequences were observed very rarely, whereas some public TCRs were present in many individuals. HLA typing was unavailable for some donors at each locus, so association tests used only the typed subset. Three of the identified cytomegalovirus-associated TCR beta chains were confirmed in vitro to be specific for cytomegalovirus antigens. The presence/absence analyses assumed that sequencing depth was roughly uniform across donors, and that assumption may not be true. A further reported finding was that TCR beta sequences accurately predicted the HLA-A and HLA-B alleles for most subjects in the first cohort.

Points on this clone: Its target antigen remains unknown. No much larger clone is present one base from it, and per-base qualities are unavailable.

Libraries were built with the immunoSEQ multiplex PCR assay. The multiplex PCR relied on a mix of 60 forward primers for TCR Vbeta segments and 13 reverse primers for TCR Jbeta segments. The CDR3 region of rearranged TCR beta genes was amplified from genomic DNA with a multiplex PCR assay. The amplified TCR beta libraries were sequenced on the Illumina HiSeq System as 87-base-pair reads. Per the source publication's procedure: In a later analysis, about 80 million unique TCR beta chains were counted across the roughly 610 repertoires, and around 11 million of these chains were shared by at least two donors. Raw reads were error-corrected and collapsed into unique sequences with a nearest-neighbor algorithm that merged closely related sequences to remove PCR and sequencing errors. Alignment of CDR3 sequences to IMGT reference sequences was used to assign V, D and J gene segments. For a sequence to be retained, at least a six-nucleotide match to both a V gene segment and a J gene segment was required. A rearrangement was called productive if the CDR3 had no stop codons and remained in frame with V and J, and every other rearrangement was called non-productive. Following IMGT convention, CDR3 was defined as the stretch from the second conserved V-encoded cysteine to the conserved J-encoded phenylalanine. The earlier analysis of 500 to 600 of the donors excluded sequences that lacked an unambiguous match to a single V gene segment. An earlier analysis of a few hundred of the donors called V segments functional above 56.7% productive rearrangements and segregating when the between-donor standard deviation exceeded 5%. A statistical classification framework was developed to diagnose cytomegalovirus status using the catalog of TCR beta chain sequences. In a later analysis, V and J genes were assigned by comparing TCR nucleotide sequences against IMGT/GENE-DB human TR gene sequences. A later analysis assigned CDR3 sequences and most-parsimonious VDJ recombination scenarios with the TCRdist pipeline. In a later analysis, every TCR beta chain was defined by the combination of its CDR3 amino acid sequence and its V-gene family, and reads without a unique V-gene family were dropped. To address suspected cross-contamination and a sequencing artifact, a later analysis removed 592 highly shared, low-generation-probability nucleotide sequences. A later analysis calculated a clonal expansion index for each public chain from normalized within-repertoire ranks of inferred template counts. A later analysis computed generation probabilities with a VDJ recombination model fitted to out-of-frame rearrangements, and checked the results against IGoR. Hypergeometric tests were used in a later analysis to score TCR-TCR, TCR-HLA and TCR-CMV co-occurrence, with a repertoire-size bias correction applied to the TCR pairs. In a later analysis, false discovery rates were estimated by permuting HLA or CMV assignments 20 times. In a later analysis, co-occurring TCRs were grouped using DBSCAN, with TCRdist sequence similarity added in when clustering inside HLA-allele-positive subsets. Repertoires with fewer than 30,000 or more than 120,000 public chains, plus five repertoires with anomalous nucleotide sharing, were excluded from co-occurrence clustering. The table comes from immuneACCESS by way of TCRdb, which keeps in-frame sequences with V and J called. Part of the clones is missing from these tables; in studies checked, under half for an unresolved V gene and the rest for unknown reasons. V and J calls and clone size are copied from that table; D and trimming were computed from the DNA. The sample contains 95,000 to 150,000 clones, under 90% of them found a single time. The ten largest clonotypes hold 7.5% to 9.5% of the sample.

In total, just over 650 healthy bone marrow donors made up the cohort. Cohort members were all nominally healthy when sampled, although unrecorded immune exposures were likely present. The donor was CMV seropositive and was included in the group of 290 or so seropositive cohort members. Every donor gave a peripheral blood sample, and the peripheral blood mononuclear cells from that sample were used for TCR beta sequencing. The Qiagen DNeasy Blood Extraction Kit was used to extract genomic DNA from the blood cell samples. This sequence was found in a female donor in good health and CMV-seropositive. Sequenced material: PBMCs.

For the CDR3, the sequence is CASSSRLAGETDTQYF. The nucleotide sequence reads as follows: TGTGCCAGCAGTTCTCGACTAGCGGGGGAAACAGATACGCAGTATTTT. The V and J genes are TRBV28 and TRBJ2-3, with 12 central nucleotides matching TRBD2. Inclusive of the bounding cysteine and phenylalanine, the CDR3 is 16 residues long. Only CDR3 DNA remains: 48 bases, in frame from the first base. The V end gives up 4 bases and the J end 3 bases, leaving 5 bases in the junction not matched to a gene. CDR1 MDHEN and CDR2 SYDVKM were looked up in the germline V gene.